What follows is one T cell receptor (beta chain) and its context. With 5 bases removed from V and 3 bases from J, the gap between germline ends came to 17 bases. This CDR3 has 15 residues. Per germline, CDR1 SEHNR and CDR2 FQNEAQ (reference sequence). In the authors' methods: By means of reference gene primer amplification, nucleated cell counts were estimated. TCRdb's table, derived via immunoSEQ multiplex PCR, lists solely in-frame clones and lacks some. The DNA gave D and trimming, while V, J and clone size come from that table. The profile shows roughly 17,000 clones, 85% to 95% of them singletons. The data were taken from a study of blood T cell repertoires in COVID-19.

This clonotype was sampled from a human donor in a cohort sampled during active COVID-19. What was sequenced was peripheral blood. V is TRBV7-9 and J is TRBJ2-7, with D perhaps TRBD2 (6 bases). CDR3 region: CASSLSRELDYEQYF. CDR3 in DNA: TGTGCCAGCAGCCTCTCCCGGGAGCTAGACTACGAGCAGTACTTC. The whole variable domain, filled in from reference TRBV7-9 and TRBJ2-7, reads DTGVSQNPRHKITKRGQNVTFRCDPISEHNRLYWYRQTLGQGPEFLTYFQNEAQLEKSRLLSDRFSAERPKGSFSTLEIQRTEQGDSAMYLCASSLSRELDYEQYFGPGTRLTVT.